This record looks at one T cell receptor beta chain sequence and its context. A read error is likely, as this CDR3 ends without the conserved phenylalanine or tryptophan. The data are from a study of tumor-infiltrating lymphocytes in primary liver carcinoma. Study-level information: The patients comprised men and women between the ages of 30 and 69 years.

Bulk tissue was left unsorted, and RNA and DNA were co-extracted from about 20-30 mg of it. With roughly 500 ng total RNA as template and a constant-region primer, TCR beta cDNA was made. Amplification in three nested multiplex PCR rounds with slightly modified ARM-PCR gave rise to TCR beta libraries. Two initial PCR rounds of roughly 10 cycles each paired TRBV1-TRBV30 forward primers with a C-beta reverse primer. TCRdb re-analysed the multiplex PCR reads in MiXCR, keeping a single row per CDR3 protein. The data hold around 29,000 distinct CDR3 sequences, with approximately 80% observed a single time. The CDR3 totals 16 residues. CDR1 and CDR2 from the germline V gene are SGHRS and YFSETQ.

The specimen was liver tumor tissue from sampling region 5. Specified subset: tumor region T5, tumor centre. This chain joins TRBV5-1 and TRBJ2-5; 8 bases line up with TRBD2. This clonotype was obtained from a man aged 35 to 55 with primary liver carcinoma and hepatitis B virus infection. DNA of the CDR3: TGCGCCAGCAGCTTGGCCGGGAGGGGGATCCAAGGGACCCAGTACTCC. This codes for CASSLAGRGIQGTQYS.